The entry that follows covers one T cell receptor (beta chain) sequence. The data derive from a study of radiation and T cells in renal cell carcinoma. TCRdb keeps only in-frame clones here, not all; method: immunoSEQ multiplex PCR. The sample contains around 170,000 clones, roughly 90% of which appear only once. This sample's time point: blood 4 weeks post-SBRT, at nephrectomy. The treatment here: 15 Gy SBRT to primary tumor, nephrectomy 4 weeks later. The tumor was a clear cell renal cell carcinoma. Germline CDR1 SGHRS, CDR2 YFSETQ. The CDR3 has 17 amino acids. V lost 0 bases, J lost 5 bases, and 19 bases lay in between.

V gene TRBV5-1 combines with J gene TRBJ2-3; D is possibly TRBD1 (6 bases). This TCR derives from a woman between 50 and 59 years old with renal cell carcinoma. The source material was blood, sampled from a patient whose treatment included radiotherapy and nephrectomy. This CDR3 is CASSLDGPGAHGDTQYF. The CDR3 nucleotides read TGCGCCAGCAGCTTGGATGGTCCAGGGGCTCATGGAGATACGCAGTATTTT.